A single TCR beta chain is shown here with its context. These data are taken from a study of blood T cell repertoires in COVID-19. Living in about two dozen US areas, the participants were between 18 and 89 years of age. The table came from immunoSEQ multiplex PCR; TCRdb's copy has only in-frame clones and leaves some out. The table records 200,000 to 300,000 clones, around 89% of them present only once. This TCR derives from a man aged 50-59 years who had been exposed to COVID-19. The sequenced material came from PBMCs or T cells enriched from blood (not recorded which).

The CDR3 nucleotides are TGTGCCAGCAGCTTAGCGGGAGCCCGAGAAGATACGCAGTATTTT. As protein: CASSLAGAREDTQYF. The chain recombines TRBV28 with TRBJ2-3; 9 bases agree with TRBD2. The CDR3 sequence is 15 residues long. J lost 5 bases, V lost 6 bases, and 9 bases had no gene match. Germline CDR1 and CDR2: MDHEN and SYDVKM.